Here is one T cell receptor (beta chain) with its context. What it binds is not known. TCRdb passed the 5' RACE reads through MiXCR, listing each CDR3 protein once. This table holds 300,000 or so distinct CDR3 sequences, 15% to 20% found once. CDR1 is SGHTA, CDR2 FQGTGA, per germline. With 2 bases clipped from V and 8 bases from J, the junction kept 7 bases outside the gene matches. The CDR3 covers 15 residues. These data originate in a study of T-cell memory formation after mild COVID-19. Study results and limitations: Shrinking CD4+ clones resided mostly in CM and EM, and CD8+ ones in EMRA. CD4/CD8 balance characterized clones contracting day 15 to 85, and CD4+ skew characterized later expanders.

This TCR derives from a man younger than 35 who had mild COVID-19 (a few samples of this study predate the infection). Cell type and time point are not known. The sample taken for sequencing was PBMCs or a T cell subset sorted from them (not recorded which). The V and J genes are TRBV7-3 and TRBJ2-1, with 9 nucleotides matching TRBD2. The CDR3 coding sequence is TGTGCCAGCAGCTTAGTTTTAGCGGGGGTTTATGAGCAGTTCTTC. Translated, it gives CASSLVLAGVYEQFF.